Presented here are 24 T cell receptor beta chains from one specimen sequenced in a study of blood T cell repertoires in COVID-19. Clones were read by immunoSEQ multiplex PCR, and TCRdb kept only the in-frame ones, dropping some. The sample yields about 59,000 clones, about four fifths seen once. Sequencing was performed on peripheral blood. These receptors all stem from a woman aged 80 or older with acute or convalescent COVID-19.

This clone was seen once. This chain joins TRBV24-1 and TRBJ2-2; TRBD1 agrees at 10 bases. There are 17 residues in the CDR3. Germline CDR1 reads KGHDR; CDR2 reads SFDVKD. Trimming at V came to 4 bases and at J to 6 bases, leaving 10 bases not matched to a gene. In DNA, the CDR3 is TGTGCCACCAGTGACCCCACTGCCGGGACAGGGGCCGGGGAGCTGTTTTTT. Its protein product is CATSDPTAGTGAGELFF.

This clone was picked up a small number of times. V usage is TRBV11-2 and J usage is TRBJ1-2; D not resolved. The V gene's germline CDR1 is SGHAT and CDR2 FQNNGV. The CDR3 totals 14 residues. V was pared by 0 bases and J by 4 bases, with 9 bases between. The CDR3, as DNA: TGTGCCAGCAGCTTAGAGTCCAGGTTCTATGGCTACACCTTC. Translated: CASSLESRFYGYTF.

V is TRBV5-1 and J is TRBJ2-7; tentatively, D is TRBD2 (5 bases). Trimming stripped 0 bases from V and 0 bases from J, with 7 bases between. Germline V gene lookup returns CDR1 SGHRS and CDR2 YFSETQ. This CDR3 is 14 amino acids long. CDR3: CASSLAGDSYEQYF. DNA for the CDR3: TGCGCCAGCAGCTTGGCCGGGGACTCCTACGAGCAGTACTTC. The full variable domain, rest sourced from reference TRBV5-1 and TRBJ2-7, is KAGVTQTPRYLIKTRGQQVTLSCSPISGHRSVSWYQQTPGQGLQFLFEYFSETQRNKGNFPGRFSGRQFSNSRSEMNVSTLELGDSALYLCASSLAGDSYEQYFGPGTRLTVT.

The chain is built from TRBV5-1 and TRBJ2-7; D not certain. The CDR3 length is 14 residues. Germline V gene data show CDR1 as SGHRS and CDR2 as YFSETQ. Trimming removed 5 bases at V and 2 bases at J, with 14 bases between. The CDR3 DNA follows: TGCGCCAGCAGTAGGTTTCAGGTGGCCTACGAGCAGTACTTC. As protein: CASSRFQVAYEQYF. Supplemented by reference TRBV5-1 and TRBJ2-7, the full variable domain reads KAGVTQTPRYLIKTRGQQVTLSCSPISGHRSVSWYQQTPGQGLQFLFEYFSETQRNKGNFPGRFSGRQFSNSRSEMNVSTLELGDSALYLCASSRFQVAYEQYFGPGTRLTVT.

CDR3 DNA: TGTGCCTGGAGTAAGCTAGCTCCCTACGAGCAGTACTTC. Translation: CAWSKLAPYEQYF. The V gene is TRBV30, the J gene TRBJ2-7; D may be TRBD2 (5 bases). The V gene's germline CDR1 is GTSNPN and CDR2 SVGIG (reference sequence). With 2 bases removed from V and 2 bases from J, the gap between germline ends came to 10 bases. This CDR3 has 13 amino acids.

The chain combines TRBV10-2 with TRBJ2-2; TRBD1 is a possible D gene (6 bases). Germline CDR1 reads WSHSY; CDR2 reads SAAADI. This CDR3 has 15 amino acids. V was clipped by 9 bases and J by 0 bases, with 14 bases between them. The CDR3 region is CASRTDPANTGELFF. For the CDR3, the DNA is TGCGCCAGTAGGACAGATCCGGCGAACACCGGGGAGCTGTTTTTT.

V usage is TRBV7-9 and J usage is TRBJ2-7, with D possibly matching TRBD1 (6 bases). Looked up from germline, CDR1 is SEHNR and CDR2 is FQNEAQ (reference sequence). CDR3 length: 15 residues. V lost 4 bases to trimming and J lost 0 bases, with 13 bases between them. The CDR3 loop reads CASSSRDISSYEQYF. CDR3 nucleotide sequence: TGTGCCAGCAGCTCTCGGGACATTAGCTCCTACGAGCAGTACTTC.

The gene calls are TRBV10-3 and TRBJ1-2; TRBD1 agrees at 7 bases. Germline trimming cut 8 bases from V and 8 bases from J; bases unmatched to any gene: 8. Germline V gene lookup returns CDR1 ENHRY and CDR2 SYGVKD. The CDR3 contains 12 residues. Written as DNA, the CDR3 is TGTGCCATCGGTAGGGGGCAGTGGGGCTACACCTTC. Translating gives CAIGRGQWGYTF.

The CDR3 DNA sequence: TGCGCCAGCAGCTCTTCGTCAACGGCGGATTCACCCCTCCACTTT. The encoded protein is CASSSSSTADSPLHF. The chain joins TRBV5-1 to TRBJ1-6; D not certain. This CDR3 has 15 amino acids. In germline, CDR1 is SGHRS, CDR2 YFSETQ. V was trimmed by 3 bases and J by 8 bases, leaving 15 bases between them.

This clone was seen a handful of times. The chain is built from TRBV7-8 and TRBJ2-1; D is perhaps TRBD1 (6 bases). V was pared by 7 bases and J by 5 bases, with 15 bases between. The CDR3 consists of 14 residues. Germline V gives CDR1 SGHVS, CDR2 FQNEAQ. The CDR3 region is CASIRGRTDNEQFF. CDR3 DNA sequence: TGTGCCAGCATCAGGGGCAGAACGGACAATGAGCAGTTCTTC.

This chain uses TRBV9 with TRBJ2-7, with a tentative D call TRBD1 (6 bases). Germline V CDR1 and CDR2: SGDLS, YYNGEE. This CDR3 is 18 amino acids long. V lost 0 bases and J lost 5, with 24 bases in between. The CDR3: CASSVEARSGAGANEQYF. CDR3 nucleotides: TGTGCCAGCAGCGTAGAAGCACGGAGTGGGGCAGGGGCTAACGAGCAGTACTTC.

In its sample, this clone was seen once. The chain has TRBV28 and TRBJ2-3, with 14 bases that match TRBD2. The CDR3 has 19 amino acids. Germline V gene data show CDR1 as MDHEN and CDR2 as SYDVKM. The V and J ends lost 3 bases and 2 bases, in that order; junction bases with no gene match: 10. Here the CDR3 reads CASSFPLGLAGGYTDTQYF. The CDR3 DNA sequence: TGTGCCAGCAGTTTCCCCCTCGGACTAGCGGGAGGTTACACAGATACGCAGTATTTT.

V and J are TRBV11-2 and TRBJ2-3; TRBD1 matches 7 bases. After removal of 2 bases from V and 4 bases from J, the junction contained 3 bases not matched to a gene. Germline V gene sequence: CDR1 SGHAT, CDR2 FQNNGV. This CDR3 contains 14 residues. CDR3 DNA sequence: TGTGCCAGCAGCTTAATACAGGGGTCAGATACGCAGTATTTT. Its translation is CASSLIQGSDTQYF.

J is TRBJ1-5 and V is TRBV9; D may be TRBD1 (5 bases). Germline V gene data show CDR1 as SGDLS and CDR2 as YYNGEE. Trimming pared 0 bases from V and 4 bases from J, leaving 11 bases between. CDR3 length: 15 residues. CDR3 loop: CASSVGGGVNQPQHF. The CDR3 DNA follows: TGTGCCAGCAGCGTAGGAGGAGGGGTAAATCAGCCCCAGCATTTT.

This clone has only a few counts. The CDR3 coding sequence is TGTGCCAGCAGCTTCTTTGGGTGGGGCAGTAACTCCTACGAGCAGTACTTC. Residues: CASSFFGWGSNSYEQYF. The V call is TRBV13, the J call TRBJ2-7; TRBD1 is a possible D gene (5 bases). V gave up 3 bases and J gave up 0 bases, with 18 bases separating them. CDR3 length equals 17 residues. CDR1 and CDR2 from the germline V gene are PRHDT and FYEKMQ (reference sequence).

Here the CDR3 DNA reads TGTGCCAGGGGGGGATCTGGGGCCAACGTCCTGACTTTC. Translated, it gives CARGGSGANVLTF. The chain combines TRBV2 with TRBJ2-6; D might be TRBD2 (6 bases). This CDR3 region has 13 residues. The germline gives CDR1 SNHLY, CDR2 FYNNEI. The V end lost 9 bases, the J end lost 1 base, and 7 bases lay between the germline ends.

The chain combines TRBV5-6 with TRBJ1-3, with 9 bases matching TRBD1. The junction had 6 bases not matched to a gene; V was cut back by 4 bases and J by 4 bases. Germline CDR1 and CDR2: SGHDT and YYEEEE. The CDR3 contains 15 residues. The CDR3 DNA reads as TGTGCCAGCAGCCCAACAGGGGGCCTAGGAAACACCATATATTTT. It encodes CASSPTGGLGNTIYF.

Here the CDR3 reads CASSLSHREGLFF. DNA of the CDR3: TGTGCCAGCAGCTTGAGTCATAGGGAGGGGCTGTTTTTT. V gene TRBV5-4 combines with J gene TRBJ2-2; 7 bases align to TRBD2. This CDR3 has 13 residues. Trimming took 1 base from V and 13 from J; bases not matched to a gene: 7. In germline, CDR1 is SGHNT, CDR2 YYREEE (reference sequence).

The V and J genes are TRBV6-5 and TRBJ2-5; 7 bases align to TRBD1. V lost 4 bases and J lost 2; bases outside the gene matches: 4. CDR1 is MNHEY, CDR2 SVGAGI, per germline. The CDR3 is 14 amino acids. CDR3 bases: TGTGCCAGCAGTTCCCTGGACAGGCAAGAGACCCAGTACTTC. Amino acids: CASSSLDRQETQYF.

CDR3 region: CASSAHRGNTEAFF. The CDR3 bases are TGTGCCAGCAGCGCACACAGGGGAAACACTGAAGCTTTCTTT. The chain carries TRBV7-9 and TRBJ1-1; 7 positions agree with TRBD1. CDR1 is SEHNR and CDR2 is FQNEAQ in the germline V gene (reference sequence). The CDR3 consists of 14 residues. V lost 5 bases and J lost 2; bases outside the gene matches: 5.

The chain uses TRBV5-8 and TRBJ2-5, with D possibly being TRBD1 (6 bases). V gave up 5 bases and J gave up 5 bases, with 16 bases separating them. This CDR3 comprises 14 residues. Germline CDR1 and CDR2: SGHTS and YDEGEE. The CDR3 DNA sequence: TGTGCCAGCAGTCCAGGGGTTCTTCGGGAGACCCAGTACTTC. This gives the protein CASSPGVLRETQYF.

This sequence joins TRBV10-2 and TRBJ1-2, with 7 bases lining up with TRBD1. Germline CDR1 is WSHSY and CDR2 is SAAADI. J gave up 5 bases and V 2 bases, and 11 bases lay outside the gene matches. The CDR3 has 16 residues. Written as DNA, the CDR3 is TGCGCCAGCAGTGAGAGACAGGGAACCATGGGGTATGGCTACACCTTC. Its protein product is CASSERQGTMGYGYTF.

This clone was observed once. J is TRBJ1-5 and V is TRBV19, with D tentatively TRBD1 (5 bases). The CDR3 contains 15 residues. Germline CDR1 LNHDA, CDR2 SQIVND (reference sequence). V gave up 3 bases and J gave up 4 bases, with 13 bases separating them. The CDR3 reads CASSIGGRGNQPQHF. CDR3 DNA: TGTGCCAGTAGTATTGGCGGTCGGGGGAATCAGCCCCAGCATTTT.

This rearrangement joins TRBV11-1 to TRBJ2-3, with 8 bases that match TRBD2. The CDR3 covers 15 residues. Germline-derived CDR1 and CDR2 are SGHAT and FQDESV (reference sequence). V trimming: 5 bases; J trimming: 4 bases; junction bases outside the gene matches: 8. For the CDR3, the DNA is TGTGCCAGCAGCCCTACTGCTAGCGGGCCAGATACGCAGTATTTT. Translation gives CASSPTASGPDTQYF.